These 15 T cell receptor beta chains came from one sample sequenced in a study of coeliac disease. Sequenced by immunoSEQ multiplex PCR; TCRdb stores in-frame clones only, minus some. The sample contains roughly 5,000 clones, 69% of which appear only once. The sequenced sample consisted of lymphocytes from the gut lamina propria. These TCRs come from a woman aged 40 to 49.

The V call is TRBV6-6, the J call TRBJ2-7; 12 positions agree with TRBD1. Germline V lookup: CDR1 MNHNY, CDR2 SVGAGI (reference sequence). With V trimmed by 5 bases and J by 5 bases, 4 bases remained unmatched. This CDR3 comprises 14 residues. CDR3 in DNA: TGTGCCAGCAGTACGGGGGACAGGGGGCACGAGCAGTACTTC. It specifies CASSTGDRGHEQYF.

The chain recombines TRBV5-8 with TRBJ2-3, with 12 bases identical to TRBD2. The germline CDR1 and CDR2 sequences are SGHTS and YDEGEE. Trimming cost V 4 bases and J 9 bases; bases outside gene matches: 6. CDR3 length: 14 residues. The CDR3 sequence: CASSRRTSGVTQYF. The CDR3 nucleotides read TGTGCCAGCAGCCGCAGGACTAGCGGGGTAACGCAGTATTTT.

The V and J genes are TRBV5-4 and TRBJ2-6; D is undetermined. Trimming removed 1 base at V and 2 bases at J, with 7 bases between. The CDR3 is 15 residues long. The germline V gene encodes CDR1 SGHNT and CDR2 YYREEE (reference sequence). CDR3 nucleotides: TGTGCCAGCAGCTTGATCGCGGCTGGGGCCAACGTCCTGACTTTC. Protein product: CASSLIAAGANVLTF. Filled out from reference TRBV5-4 and TRBJ2-6, the complete variable domain reads ETGVTQSPTHLIKTRGQQVTLRCSSQSGHNTVSWYQQALGQGPQFIFQYYREEENGRGNFPPRFSGLQFPNYSSELNVNALELDDSALYLCASSLIAAGANVLTFGAGSRLTVL.

The chain combines TRBV7-9 with TRBJ2-2; 8 bases are shared with TRBD1. The CDR3 loop spans 19 amino acids. V shed 5 bases, J shed 0 bases, and the junction held 14 bases outside the gene matches. The germline V gene has CDR1 SEHNR and CDR2 FQNEAQ (reference sequence). CDR3 in amino acids: CASSGWTGTRNPNTGELFF. Written as DNA, the CDR3 is TGTGCCAGCAGCGGATGGACAGGGACCCGAAACCCGAACACCGGGGAGCTGTTTTTT. The entire variable domain, with the rest obtained from reference TRBV7-9 and TRBJ2-2, is as follows: DTGVSQNPRHKITKRGQNVTFRCDPISEHNRLYWYRQTLGQGPEFLTYFQNEAQLEKSRLLSDRFSAERPKGSFSTLEIQRTEQGDSAMYLCASSGWTGTRNPNTGELFFGEGSRLTVL.

This CDR3 reads CAWSAGRTAAFF. The CDR3 bases are TGTGCCTGGAGCGCCGGAAGGACAGCAGCTTTCTTT. The gene calls are TRBV30 and TRBJ1-1, with D maybe TRBD1 (6 bases). Trimming left V 3 bases short and J 10 bases short, with 15 bases between. CDR3 length equals 12 residues. Germline CDR1 GTSNPN, CDR2 SVGIG (reference sequence).

The chain has TRBV7-9 and TRBJ2-3; 9 bases match TRBD1. There are 18 residues in the CDR3. The germline gives CDR1 SEHNR, CDR2 FQNEAQ (reference sequence). V shed 2 bases and J 3 bases; nucleotides not matched to a gene: 12. The CDR3 loop reads CASSLLVLGTGTTDTQYF. The CDR3, as DNA: TGTGCCAGCAGCTTACTGGTTCTGGGGACAGGGACTACAGATACGCAGTATTTT.

The chain joins TRBV5-1 to TRBJ1-5; TRBD1 matches at 7 bases. The CDR3 loop spans 14 amino acids. CDR1 and CDR2 (germline): SGHRS, YFSETQ. Trimming at V came to 6 bases and at J to 2 bases, leaving 5 bases not matched to a gene. For the CDR3, the DNA is TGCGCCAGCAAAGAGGGGGCTGGCAATCAGCCCCAGCATTTT. Its translation is CASKEGAGNQPQHF.

The chain employs TRBV5-1 and TRBJ2-7; TRBD1 is a possible D gene (6 bases). CDR1 SGHRS and CDR2 YFSETQ come from the germline V gene. This CDR3 is built from 14 residues. The ends were cut back, 4 bases at V and 2 bases at J, with 13 bases in the middle. The CDR3 nucleotides read TGCGCCAGCAGCCTTATGGACAGCACCTACGAGCAGTACTTC. Protein: CASSLMDSTYEQYF. Filled out from reference TRBV5-1 and TRBJ2-7, the complete variable domain reads KAGVTQTPRYLIKTRGQQVTLSCSPISGHRSVSWYQQTPGQGLQFLFEYFSETQRNKGNFPGRFSGRQFSNSRSEMNVSTLELGDSALYLCASSLMDSTYEQYFGPGTRLTVT.

The chain employs TRBV18 and TRBJ1-5; 7 bases are a match to TRBD1. V was clipped by 3 bases and J by 0 bases; unmatched bases: 5. Per germline, CDR1 KGHSH and CDR2 LQKENI. CDR3 length: 16 residues. CDR3 nucleotides: TGTGCCAGCTCACCTGACAGGGCTGATAGCAATCAGCCCCAGCATTTT. As protein: CASSPDRADSNQPQHF.

In DNA form, the CDR3 reads TGTGCCAGCAGACCATGGGGGGACAGGGGGCCTCCTTTTTATGGCTACACCTTC. Protein sequence: CASRPWGDRGPPFYGYTF. The chain links TRBV13 to TRBJ1-2, with 12 positions matching TRBD1. The CDR3 spans 18 residues. The V and J ends lost 6 bases and 5 bases, in that order; junction bases with no gene match: 16. Per germline, CDR1 PRHDT and CDR2 FYEKMQ (reference sequence).

The J gene is TRBJ2-4, the V gene TRBV28; D call uncertain. CDR1 is MDHEN, CDR2 SYDVKM, per germline. The CDR3 spans 14 residues. V lost 5 bases and J lost 6, with 14 bases in between. The CDR3 region has the DNA TGTGCCAGCAGTCTCACAGCTCAAGGAAACATTCAGTACTTC. This encodes CASSLTAQGNIQYF.

The genes are TRBV29-1 and TRBJ2-1, with D possibly matching TRBD1 (6 bases). The V end lost 7 bases, the J end lost 0 bases, and 10 bases lay between the germline ends. This CDR3 spans 13 amino acids. Germline-derived CDR1 and CDR2 are SQVTM and ANQGSEA. CDR3 sequence: CSDREVSYNEQFF. The CDR3, as DNA: TGCAGCGACAGGGAAGTCTCCTACAATGAGCAGTTCTTC.

Concerning this clone: A read error may account for a junction end that differs from germline. This chain connects TRBV6-5 to TRBJ2-3; D is unresolved. Germline CDR1 reads MNHEY; CDR2 reads SVGAGI. This CDR3 has 13 residues. For the CDR3, the DNA is TGTGCCAGCAGTTACTCCCCCACATATACGCAGTATTTT. It translates to CASSYSPTYTQYF.

CDR3 sequence reads: CASSEGGGRNTEAFF. The CDR3 nucleotides read TGTGCCAGCAGTGAAGGTGGGGGCCGGAACACTGAAGCTTTCTTT. The chain uses TRBV2 and TRBJ1-1, with D maybe TRBD1 (6 bases). Trimming removed 1 base at V and 1 base at J, with 10 bases between. Per germline, CDR1 SNHLY and CDR2 FYNNEI. The CDR3 totals 15 residues.

V and J are TRBV6-1 and TRBJ2-7, with 10 bases that match TRBD1. Germline CDR1 reads MNHNS; CDR2 reads SASEGT. This CDR3 is 14 amino acids long. V lost 5 bases and J lost 1; bases outside the gene matches: 2. Here the CDR3 DNA reads TGTGCCAGCAGTCGGGACAGGGGATCCTACGAGCAGTACTTC. Its protein product is CASSRDRGSYEQYF.